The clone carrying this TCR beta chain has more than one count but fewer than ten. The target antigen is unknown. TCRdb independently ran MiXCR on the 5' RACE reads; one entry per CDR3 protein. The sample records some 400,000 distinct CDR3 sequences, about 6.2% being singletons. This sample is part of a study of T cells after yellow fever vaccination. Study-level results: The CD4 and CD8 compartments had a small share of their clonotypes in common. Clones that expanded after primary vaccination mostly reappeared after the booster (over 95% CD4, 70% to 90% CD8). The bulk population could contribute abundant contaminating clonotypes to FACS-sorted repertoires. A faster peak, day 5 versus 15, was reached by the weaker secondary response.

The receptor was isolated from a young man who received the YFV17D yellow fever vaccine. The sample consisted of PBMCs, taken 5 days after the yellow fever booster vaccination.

This CDR3 is CASSPRQDTEAFF. The CDR3 DNA follows: TGTGCCAGCAGCCCCCGACAGGACACTGAAGCTTTCTTT. The chain has TRBV7-9 and TRBJ1-1; D might be TRBD1 (6 bases). Trimming pared 5 bases from V and 3 bases from J, leaving 10 bases between. CDR1 is SEHNR, CDR2 FQNEAQ, per germline (reference sequence). CDR3 length equals 13 residues.